The T cell receptor beta chain under discussion was sequenced for a study of response to subunit inactivated influenza vaccine. Broader study findings: Authors suggested seasonal influenza vaccinations each recruit few new T cells.

Note on this clonotype: The antigen remains unidentified.

TCRdb fed the RT-PCR reads into MiXCR, producing one record per CDR3 protein. The sample yields about 500,000 distinct CDR3 sequences, approximately 17% seen once. V gave up 0 bases and J gave up 4 bases, with 6 bases separating them. This CDR3 contains 13 residues. The germline V gene encodes CDR1 SGHDT and CDR2 YYEEEE. The sequence came from a man aged 50 to 75 who received an inactivated influenza vaccine. The chain joins TRBV5-6 to TRBJ2-3; D unclear. The source was CD4+ T cells sorted from PBMCs, collected less than 25 months after vaccination. In DNA, the CDR3 is TGTGCCAGCAGCTTGGACTTCTCAGATACGCAGTATTTT. It specifies CASSLDFSDTQYF.